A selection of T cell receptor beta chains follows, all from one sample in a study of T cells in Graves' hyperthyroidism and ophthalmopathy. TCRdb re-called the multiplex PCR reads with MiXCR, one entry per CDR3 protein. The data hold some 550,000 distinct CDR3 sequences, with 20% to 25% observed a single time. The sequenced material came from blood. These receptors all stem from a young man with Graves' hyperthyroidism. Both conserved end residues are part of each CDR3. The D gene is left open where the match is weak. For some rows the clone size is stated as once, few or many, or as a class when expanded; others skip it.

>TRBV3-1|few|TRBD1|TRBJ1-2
TGTGCCAGCAGCCAAGGCCCAGGGGGCTTGAGCTATGGCTACACCTTC
CASSQGPGGLSYGYTF
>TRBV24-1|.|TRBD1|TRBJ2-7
TGTGCCACCAGTGATCAACCGGGACAGGGCCCCGACGAGCAGTACTTC
CATSDQPGQGPDEQYF
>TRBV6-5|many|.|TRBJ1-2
TGTGCCAGCACAGACACTCCCATCTATGGCTACACCTTC
CASTDTPIYGYTF
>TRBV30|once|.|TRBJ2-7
TGTGCCTGGAGTGTACAAGGCTACGAGCAGTACTTC
CAWSVQGYEQYF
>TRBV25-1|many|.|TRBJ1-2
TGTGCCAGCACAAACGACGGTGTCTATGGCTACACCTTC
CASTNDGVYGYTF
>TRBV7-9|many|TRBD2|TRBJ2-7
TGTGCCAGCAGCTATAGCGGGGGGGCGGCTTACGAGCAGTACTTC
CASSYSGGAAYEQYF
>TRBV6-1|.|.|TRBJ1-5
TGTGCCAGCGGATTAAACCAGGGAACGGGTCAGCCCCAGCATTTT
CASGLNQGTGQPQHF
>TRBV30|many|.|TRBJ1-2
TGTGCCTGGACATACACCGGGGGCTACACCTTC
CAWTYTGGYTF
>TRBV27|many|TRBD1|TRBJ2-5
TGTGCCAGCAGTACCCAGGGGGCTGGCCAAGAGACCCAGTACTTC
CASSTQGAGQETQYF
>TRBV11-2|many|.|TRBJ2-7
TGTGCCAGCAGCTTAGATACGGAAACCGAGCAGTACTTC
CASSLDTETEQYF
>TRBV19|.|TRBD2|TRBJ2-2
TGTGCCAGTAACCTTCCCTGGACTAGCGGGAGGGGCCCGAACACCGGGGAGCTGTTTTTT
CASNLPWTSGRGPNTGELFF
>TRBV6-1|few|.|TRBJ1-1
TGTGCCAGCAGTGAATCTAGGCAAGGTTGGACTGAAGCTTTCTTT
CASSESRQGWTEAFF
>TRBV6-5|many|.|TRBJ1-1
TGTGCCAGCAGTTTTGGACTGATGAACACTGAAGCTTTCTTT
CASSFGLMNTEAFF
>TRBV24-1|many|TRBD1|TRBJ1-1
TGTGCCACCAGAGGAACCGGAGGGGGCTCTGAAGCTTTCTTT
CATRGTGGGSEAFF
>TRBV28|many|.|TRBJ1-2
TGTGCCAGCAGTTTCGTCCGGGAGGCGGCTTTCTATGGCTACACCTTC
CASSFVREAAFYGYTF
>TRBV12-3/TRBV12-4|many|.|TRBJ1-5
TGTGCCAGTTTTGCGGGGTCCACTCAGCCCCAGCATTTT
CASFAGSTQPQHF
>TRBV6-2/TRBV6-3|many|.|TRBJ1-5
TGTGCCAGCAATTCCCGACAGGTTAATCAGCCCCAGCATTTT
CASNSRQVNQPQHF
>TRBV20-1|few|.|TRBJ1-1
TGCAGTGCCCAGGAGAACACTGAAGCTTTCTTT
CSAQENTEAFF
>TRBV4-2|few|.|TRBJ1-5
TGTGCCAGCAGCCAAAGTGGGAGGGAGAGCAATCAGCCCCAGCATTTT
CASSQSGRESNQPQHF
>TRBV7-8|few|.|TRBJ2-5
TGTGCCAGCAGCTGGTCGGGAGTGGAGACCCAGTACTTC
CASSWSGVETQYF
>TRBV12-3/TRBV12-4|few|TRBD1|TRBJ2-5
TGTGCCAGCAGCCGGGACAGGGGGGAGCAAGAGACCCAGTACTTC
CASSRDRGEQETQYF
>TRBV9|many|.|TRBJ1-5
TGTGCCAGCAGCATCTCCACTAATCAGCCCCAGCATTTT
CASSISTNQPQHF
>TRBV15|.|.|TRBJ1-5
TGTGCCACCGGCAGAGATAGGGGTCAGCCCCAGCATTTT
CATGRDRGQPQHF
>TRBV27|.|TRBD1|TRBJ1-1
TGTGCCAGCAGTTTCCAGGGGGCTGAAGCTTTCTTT
CASSFQGAEAFF
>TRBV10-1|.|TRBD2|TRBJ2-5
TGCGCCAGCAGTGAGTCGTTAGCGGGGGGGAAAGAGACCCAGTACTTC
CASSESLAGGKETQYF
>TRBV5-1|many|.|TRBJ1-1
TGCGCCAGCAGCTTGAGGGAGGCGAACACTGAAGCTTTCTTT
CASSLREANTEAFF
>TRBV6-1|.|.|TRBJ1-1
TGTGCCAGCAGGACCAGGGGGAACACTGAAGCTTTCTTT
CASRTRGNTEAFF
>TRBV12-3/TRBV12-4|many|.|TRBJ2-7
TGTGCCAGCAGTTCAAGTTCGCCGGCTCAGGAGCAGTACTTC
CASSSSSPAQEQYF
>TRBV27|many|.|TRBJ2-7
TGTGCCAGCAGTTGGGGAGGTCAGAGCTCCTACGAGCAGTACTTC
CASSWGGQSSYEQYF
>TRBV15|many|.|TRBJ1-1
TGTGCCACCAGCAGAGGGGGGGGGCTGGGCACTGAAGCTTTCTTT
CATSRGGGLGTEAFF
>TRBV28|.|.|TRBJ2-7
TGTGCCAGCAGTTTAACTGAAGAGTTGGGCTACGAGCAGTACTTC
CASSLTEELGYEQYF
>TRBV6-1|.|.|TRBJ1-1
TGTGCCAGCAGGGACGGCGGTCTTGATGAAGCTTTCTTT
CASRDGGLDEAFF
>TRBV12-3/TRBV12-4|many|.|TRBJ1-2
TGTGCCAGCAGTTTTAGGAACTATGGCTACACCTTC
CASSFRNYGYTF
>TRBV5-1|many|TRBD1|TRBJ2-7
TGCGCCAGCAGCCCCTCCCCCGGGACAGACTACGAGCAGTACTTC
CASSPSPGTDYEQYF
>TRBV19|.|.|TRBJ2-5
TGTGCCAGTAGGGGGCTTGAGGAGACCCAGTACTTC
CASRGLEETQYF